This T cell receptor (beta chain) was captured by sequencing in a study of shared T cell receptors in the human thymus. Using immunoSEQ multiplex PCR, the repertoire was profiled, and TCRdb retains in-frame clones only, with some absent. The data show about 540,000 clones, with around 78% seen just once and approximately 0.013% held by the top ten. Germline V gene sequence: CDR1 MGHRA, CDR2 YSYEKL. This CDR3 contains 16 residues. V was trimmed by 0 bases and J by 3 bases, leaving 14 bases between them. The same sample was also studied in work on human thymus T cells. Per that paper: Each of the donors was a healthy Finnish infant who was undergoing open corrective cardiac surgery for congenital heart defects. Thymus was obtained from resections taken during corrective heart surgery.

The sequence came from a boy younger than two with a congenital heart defect. This chain connects TRBV4-1 to TRBJ1-1; tentatively, D is TRBD1 (6 bases). Sequenced input: thymocytes. The CDR3 bases are TGCGCCAGCAGCCAAGAAGGTCGGGGGGCGGACACTGAAGCTTTCTTT. Translating gives CASSQEGRGADTEAFF.